Listed below are T cell receptor beta chains from one sample, sequenced in a study of T cell repertoires in cytomegalovirus infection. Via MiXCR, TCRdb re-called the reads, giving one row per CDR3 protein. The table has 300,000 to 450,000 distinct CDR3 sequences, less than 20% seen once; the top ten hold around 10%. Sequenced: PBMCs. The source of these receptors is a human donor in good health (CMV status not recorded). Some clones in this sample may be carry-over from other donors' samples. Both conserved end residues are part of each CDR3. The D gene is left open where the match is weak. The size entry is marked missing in some rows and otherwise reads once, few, many or a size class.

V gene	D gene	clone size	J gene	CDR3 DNA	CDR3 protein
TRBV7-2	.	many	TRBJ1-1	TGTGCCAGCCAAAAGCTTCCCCTACTGAACACTGAAGCTTTCTTT	CASQKLPLLNTEAFF
TRBV7-2	.	many	TRBJ1-2	TGTGCCAGCCGAGTAGGGGAGGGTGGCTACACCTTC	CASRVGEGGYTF
TRBV12-3/TRBV12-4	TRBD1	many	TRBJ2-6	TGTGCCAGCAGTTCACAACAGGGGTATTCTGGGGCCAACGTCCTGACTTTC	CASSSQQGYSGANVLTF
TRBV7-8	TRBD2	many	TRBJ2-7	TGTGCCAGCAGCGAACTAGCGGGAACCTTCTACGAGCAGTACTTC	CASSELAGTFYEQYF
TRBV7-9	.	many	TRBJ2-1	TGTGCCAGCAGTCTTACCGCTAGCGCCACAATGAGGCAGTTCTTC	CASSLTASATMRQFF
TRBV12-5	.	few	TRBJ1-6	TGTGCTAGTGGTCCCCCGACGGGGGCGGATTCACCCCTCCACTTT	CASGPPTGADSPLHF
TRBV12-3/TRBV12-4	.	many	TRBJ2-2	TGTGCCAGCAGTTTTACTGAGGCAAGGGGGGAGCTGTTTTTT	CASSFTEARGELFF
TRBV7-2	TRBD1	many	TRBJ2-1	TGTGCCAGCAGCCTGAGAGGGGGCTGGATCGATGAGCAGTTCTTC	CASSLRGGWIDEQFF
TRBV5-3	TRBD2	once	TRBJ2-3	TGTGCCAGCAGCTTAGGACTAGCGGGAGTTTCAGCAGATACGCAGTATTTT	CASSLGLAGVSADTQYF
TRBV5-1	.	few	TRBJ1-1	TGCGCCAGCACTCAGGGGACAAACACTGAAGCTTTCTTT	CASTQGTNTEAFF
TRBV7-9	.	many	TRBJ2-6	TGTGCCAGTATTACATGGGGGCCTGGGGCCAACGTCCTGACTTTC	CASITWGPGANVLTF
TRBV12-3/TRBV12-4	TRBD2	many	TRBJ2-3	TGTGCCAGCCGCCCCGGACTAGCGAGCACAGATACGCAGTATTTT	CASRPGLASTDTQYF
TRBV10-3	.	.	TRBJ2-7	TGTGCCATCAGTGAACCGGGACTGAAGTACGAGCAGTACTTC	CAISEPGLKYEQYF
TRBV7-4	.	.	TRBJ2-7	TGTGCCAGCAGCTTAGGACTCGGGGGACACGAGCAGTACTTC	CASSLGLGGHEQYF
TRBV20-1	.	few	TRBJ1-5	TGCAGTGCTAGGGGGTGGACGAGCAATCAGCCCCAGCATTTT	CSARGWTSNQPQHF
TRBV7-9	.	few	TRBJ1-6	TGTGCCAGCAATTTAGTGGGATCACCCCTCCACTTT	CASNLVGSPLHF
TRBV7-2	.	many	TRBJ1-2	TGTGCCAGCAGCTTTGTAGGACACGACTATGGCTACACCTTC	CASSFVGHDYGYTF
TRBV7-6	.	many	TRBJ2-7	TGTGCCAGCAGCTTAGGGGGAGAAGACTACGAGCAGTACTTC	CASSLGGEDYEQYF
TRBV19	.	few	TRBJ1-5	TGTGCCAGTAGTTTGGACATGGGTAATCGCAATCAGCCCCAGCATTTT	CASSLDMGNRNQPQHF
TRBV7-9	.	few	TRBJ1-1	TGTGCCAGCAGCTTAAACGCTCGGACGGTCGAAGCTTTCTTT	CASSLNARTVEAFF
TRBV7-8	.	few	TRBJ2-1	TGTGCCAGCAGCCCGAGGTGGTCATCAGAGCAGTTCTTC	CASSPRWSSEQFF
TRBV27	.	.	TRBJ1-2	TGTGCCAGCAGTTTATTAAAGGGGAATGGCTACACCTTC	CASSLLKGNGYTF
TRBV6-1	.	many	TRBJ2-5	TGTGCCAGCAGTTACGCGGGGGCTCGAGAGACCCAGTACTTC	CASSYAGARETQYF
TRBV10-3	.	few	TRBJ1-2	TGTGCCATCAGTGAGGACATGGTCGACGGCTACACCTTC	CAISEDMVDGYTF
TRBV28	TRBD1	few	TRBJ2-7	TGTGCCAGCGAAGCCGGGGACAGTCCCTACGAGCAGTACTTC	CASEAGDSPYEQYF
TRBV4-3	TRBD2	.	TRBJ2-1	TGCGCCAGCAGCCCAGGGCGGGAGAGGTGGAATGAGCAGTTCTTC	CASSPGRERWNEQFF
TRBV3-1	.	.	TRBJ1-5	TGTGCCAGCGGAACTTACGATAGCAATCAGCCCCAGCATTTT	CASGTYDSNQPQHF
TRBV2	TRBD1	few	TRBJ1-2	TGTGCCAGCAGTATTACGTGGACAGGGGATGGCTACACCTTC	CASSITWTGDGYTF
TRBV6-2/TRBV6-3	.	few	TRBJ1-3	TGTGCCAGCAGTACGGGCCTCCGGAACACCATATATTTT	CASSTGLRNTIYF
TRBV14	.	few	TRBJ2-1	TGTGCCAGCAGCCAAGATGTGATTTCTTGGACACACAACTACAATGAGCAGTTCTTC	CASSQDVISWTHNYNEQFF
TRBV20-1	TRBD2	.	TRBJ2-3	TGCAGTGCTAGGGCGGGGGAAACAGATACGCAGTATTTT	CSARAGETDTQYF
TRBV28	.	.	TRBJ1-5	TGTGCCAGCAGTTCCGACCTCGGGGGAGATCAGCCCCAGCATTTT	CASSSDLGGDQPQHF
TRBV10-3	TRBD1	few	TRBJ2-7	TGTGCCATCAGTGAGTTCCCGGGACAGGGAGTAGGCTACGAGCAGTACTTC	CAISEFPGQGVGYEQYF
TRBV7-2	TRBD2	many	TRBJ2-7	TGTGCCAGCAGCCCGGGACTAGCGGTCTCCTACGAGCAGTACTTC	CASSPGLAVSYEQYF
TRBV11-2	.	many	TRBJ2-2	TGTGCCAGCAGCTTAGATCGCGGGGCCGGGGAGCTGTTTTTT	CASSLDRGAGELFF
TRBV6-2/TRBV6-3	TRBD2	.	TRBJ2-1	TGTGCCAGCAGGGGGACTAGCGGACCTTACAATGAGCAGTTCTTC	CASRGTSGPYNEQFF
TRBV5-1	TRBD1	few	TRBJ1-3	TGCGCCAGCAGCCACGGGACAGGGGGGACGTCTGGAAACACCATATATTTT	CASSHGTGGTSGNTIYF
TRBV6-2/TRBV6-3	TRBD2	few	TRBJ2-1	TGTGCCAGCAGCGGACTAGTCTATGAGCAGTTCTTC	CASSGLVYEQFF
TRBV2	.	.	TRBJ2-5	TGTGCCAGCAGTGAATACTGGCAGTCGGGGGAGACCCAGTACTTC	CASSEYWQSGETQYF
TRBV11-2	.	many	TRBJ1-1	TGTGCCAGCAGCTTAGGGATCGGACCGAACACTGAAGCTTTCTTT	CASSLGIGPNTEAFF
TRBV6-2/TRBV6-3	TRBD1	few	TRBJ2-7	TGTGCCAGCAGTTTTACTCGGGACAGGGGGCACTACGAGCAGTACTTC	CASSFTRDRGHYEQYF
TRBV11-2	TRBD1	.	TRBJ2-7	TGTGCCAGCAGCCTCGCGGACAGGAGCTCCTACGAGCAGTACTTC	CASSLADRSSYEQYF
TRBV6-1	.	many	TRBJ2-7	TGTGCCAGCAGTGAAATGAGTCTAGCCGCGACCTACGAGCAGTACTTC	CASSEMSLAATYEQYF
TRBV6-1	.	.	TRBJ1-2	TGTGCCAGCAGTAAAGGGACCTATGGCTACACCTTC	CASSKGTYGYTF
TRBV6-2/TRBV6-3	.	.	TRBJ2-1	TGTGCCAGCAGTTTCGGGGAGGCGGTGTACAATGAGCAGTTCTTC	CASSFGEAVYNEQFF
TRBV10-3	TRBD2	.	TRBJ2-7	TGTGCCATCAGTGAGGGGACTAGCGGGAGTTGGGGCGAGCAGTACTTC	CAISEGTSGSWGEQYF
TRBV5-6	.	few	TRBJ1-3	TGTGCCAGCAGCCGTGGGGGGCCCGGGCCAGGAAACACCATATATTTT	CASSRGGPGPGNTIYF
TRBV28	.	.	TRBJ1-1	TGTGCCAGCATCCCTCACCAATACACTGAAGCTTTCTTT	CASIPHQYTEAFF
TRBV7-2	TRBD1	many	TRBJ1-4	TGTGCCACCTCGGGACAGCCTAATGAAAAACTGTTTTTT	CATSGQPNEKLFF
TRBV27	TRBD1	few	TRBJ2-7	TGTGCCAGCAGTTCCAGACAGGGGGTGTCGTACGAGCAGTACTTC	CASSSRQGVSYEQYF
TRBV20-1	TRBD1	few	TRBJ1-5	TGCAGTGCTACCGGGACAGGGCATCAGCCCCAGCATTTT	CSATGTGHQPQHF
TRBV11-3	TRBD2	few	TRBJ2-1	TGTGCCAGCAGCTCGATGAGCGGGACCTACAATGAGCAGTTCTTC	CASSSMSGTYNEQFF